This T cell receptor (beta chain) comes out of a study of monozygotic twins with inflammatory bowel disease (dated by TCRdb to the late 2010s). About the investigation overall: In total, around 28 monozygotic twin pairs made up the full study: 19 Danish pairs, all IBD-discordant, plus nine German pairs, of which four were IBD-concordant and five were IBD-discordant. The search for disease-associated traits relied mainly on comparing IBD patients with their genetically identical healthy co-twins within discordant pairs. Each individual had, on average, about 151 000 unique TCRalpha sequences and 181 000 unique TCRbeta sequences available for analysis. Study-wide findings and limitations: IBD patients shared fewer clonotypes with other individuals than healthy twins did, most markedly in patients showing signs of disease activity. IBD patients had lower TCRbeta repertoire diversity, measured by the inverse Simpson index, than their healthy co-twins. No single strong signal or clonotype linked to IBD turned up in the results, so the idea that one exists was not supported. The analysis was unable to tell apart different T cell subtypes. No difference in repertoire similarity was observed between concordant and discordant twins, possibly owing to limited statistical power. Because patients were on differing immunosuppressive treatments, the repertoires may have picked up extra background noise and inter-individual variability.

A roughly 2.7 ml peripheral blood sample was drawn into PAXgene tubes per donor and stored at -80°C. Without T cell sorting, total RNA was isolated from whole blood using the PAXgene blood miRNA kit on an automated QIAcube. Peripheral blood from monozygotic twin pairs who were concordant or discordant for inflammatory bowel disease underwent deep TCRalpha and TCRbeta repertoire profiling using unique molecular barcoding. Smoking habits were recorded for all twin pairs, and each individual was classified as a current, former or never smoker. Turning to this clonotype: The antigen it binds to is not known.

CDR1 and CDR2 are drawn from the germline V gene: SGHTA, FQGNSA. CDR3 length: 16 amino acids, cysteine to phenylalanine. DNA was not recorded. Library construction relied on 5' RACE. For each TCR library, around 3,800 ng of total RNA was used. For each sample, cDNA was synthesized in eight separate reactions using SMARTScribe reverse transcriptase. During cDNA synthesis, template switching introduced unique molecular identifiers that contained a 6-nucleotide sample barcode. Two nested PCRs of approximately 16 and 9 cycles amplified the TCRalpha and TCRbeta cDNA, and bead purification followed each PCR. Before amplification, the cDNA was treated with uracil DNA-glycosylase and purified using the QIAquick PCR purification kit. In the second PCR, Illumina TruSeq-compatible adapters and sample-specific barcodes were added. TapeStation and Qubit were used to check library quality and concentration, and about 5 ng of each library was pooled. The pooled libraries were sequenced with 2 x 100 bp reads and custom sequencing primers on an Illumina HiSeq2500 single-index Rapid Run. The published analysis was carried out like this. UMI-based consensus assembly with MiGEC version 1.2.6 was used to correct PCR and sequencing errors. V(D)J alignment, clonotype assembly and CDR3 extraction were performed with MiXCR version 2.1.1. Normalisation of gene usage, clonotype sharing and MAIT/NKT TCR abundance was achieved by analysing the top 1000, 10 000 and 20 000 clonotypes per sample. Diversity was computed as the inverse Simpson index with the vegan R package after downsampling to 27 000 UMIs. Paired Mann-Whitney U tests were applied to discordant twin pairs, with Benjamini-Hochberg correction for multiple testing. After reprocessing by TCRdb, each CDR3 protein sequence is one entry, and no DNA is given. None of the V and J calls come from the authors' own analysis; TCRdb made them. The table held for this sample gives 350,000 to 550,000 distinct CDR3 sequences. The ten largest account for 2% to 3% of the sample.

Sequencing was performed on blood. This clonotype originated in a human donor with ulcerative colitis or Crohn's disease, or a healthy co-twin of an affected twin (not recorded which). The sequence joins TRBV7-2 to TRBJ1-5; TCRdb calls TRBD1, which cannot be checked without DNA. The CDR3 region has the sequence CASSRTGQGWSQPQHF.